These T cell receptor beta chains were read from a single sample in a study of regulatory T cells in long-lasting Graves disease. TCRdb re-analysed the multiplex PCR reads in MiXCR, keeping a single row per CDR3 protein. The table shows roughly 360,000 distinct CDR3 sequences, with 20% to 25% occurring only once. Specimen: peripheral blood mononuclear cells (PBMCs), collected when the disease was refractory, from a patient treated with antithyroid drugs. These receptors were collected from a woman aged 40 to 49 with Graves disease. The CDR3 runs from the conserved cysteine through the conserved F or W. D genes are given only for firm matches. The size of a clone is reported for some rows only, either as once, few or many, or as a class for expanded clones.

v_call: TRBV19; d_call: NA; clone_size: NA; j_call: TRBJ1-4; cdr3_nt: TGTGCCAGTAGTATGTATGGCAGGGAGAATGAAAAACTGTTTTTT; cdr3_aa: CASSMYGRENEKLFF
v_call: TRBV28; d_call: NA; clone_size: NA; j_call: TRBJ1-2; cdr3_nt: TGTGCCAGCAGTTTATACCGGTACGGGGCCCTTGGGGGCTACACCTTC; cdr3_aa: CASSLYRYGALGGYTF
v_call: TRBV12-3/TRBV12-4; d_call: NA; clone_size: many; j_call: TRBJ2-7; cdr3_nt: TGTGCATCCTCAACCGGGACTCAGCTCTGGGAGCAGTACTTC; cdr3_aa: CASSTGTQLWEQYF
v_call: TRBV20-1; d_call: NA; clone_size: NA; j_call: TRBJ2-1; cdr3_nt: TGCAGTGCTAGATATGCGGGGACCTACAATGAGCAGTTCTTC; cdr3_aa: CSARYAGTYNEQFF
v_call: TRBV12-3/TRBV12-4; d_call: NA; clone_size: many; j_call: TRBJ2-7; cdr3_nt: TGTGCCAGCAGTTTTTCCGTCTACGAGCAGTACTTC; cdr3_aa: CASSFSVYEQYF
v_call: TRBV20-1; d_call: NA; clone_size: many; j_call: TRBJ2-7; cdr3_nt: TGCAGTGCGATTAGCGGATCAACCTACGAGCAGTACTTC; cdr3_aa: CSAISGSTYEQYF
v_call: TRBV28; d_call: TRBD2; clone_size: few; j_call: TRBJ2-2; cdr3_nt: TGTGCCAGCAGTACTAGCGGTACGAACACCGGGGAGCTGTTTTTT; cdr3_aa: CASSTSGTNTGELFF
v_call: TRBV28; d_call: NA; clone_size: NA; j_call: TRBJ1-2; cdr3_nt: TGTGCCAGCAGTTCCCCGAGACAGGCAAACTATGGCTACACCTTC; cdr3_aa: CASSSPRQANYGYTF
v_call: TRBV3-1; d_call: NA; clone_size: few; j_call: TRBJ2-7; cdr3_nt: TGTGCCAGCAGCCTTAGGACCCCACTCCACTACGAGCAGTACTTC; cdr3_aa: CASSLRTPLHYEQYF
v_call: TRBV6-2/TRBV6-3; d_call: NA; clone_size: NA; j_call: TRBJ2-7; cdr3_nt: TGTGCCAGCAGTTACTCAGAGAGCGAGCAGTACTTC; cdr3_aa: CASSYSESEQYF
v_call: TRBV25-1; d_call: NA; clone_size: few; j_call: TRBJ2-5; cdr3_nt: TGTGCCAGCAGTGCGGAGCCAGAGACCCAGTACTTC; cdr3_aa: CASSAEPETQYF
v_call: TRBV12-3/TRBV12-4; d_call: TRBD1; clone_size: NA; j_call: TRBJ2-2; cdr3_nt: TGTGCCAGCAGTTTAGCAGGATACAGGGGGCTACCCACCGGGGAGCTGTTTTTT; cdr3_aa: CASSLAGYRGLPTGELFF
v_call: TRBV11-2; d_call: NA; clone_size: NA; j_call: TRBJ2-7; cdr3_nt: TGTGCCAGCAGCTTAGCTTTCTCCTACGAGCAGTACTTC; cdr3_aa: CASSLAFSYEQYF
v_call: TRBV28; d_call: NA; clone_size: many; j_call: TRBJ1-1; cdr3_nt: TGTGCCAGCAGCCCGCCCTTGAACACTGAAGCTTTCTTT; cdr3_aa: CASSPPLNTEAFF
v_call: TRBV2; d_call: NA; clone_size: many; j_call: TRBJ2-4; cdr3_nt: TGTGCCAGCAGCGGTACCCAGGGAAAAAACATTCAGTACTTC; cdr3_aa: CASSGTQGKNIQYF
v_call: TRBV19; d_call: TRBD1; clone_size: few; j_call: TRBJ2-7; cdr3_nt: TGTGCCAGTAGTCAGACAGGGGTCGAGCAGTACTTC; cdr3_aa: CASSQTGVEQYF
v_call: TRBV20-1; d_call: TRBD1; clone_size: NA; j_call: TRBJ1-2; cdr3_nt: TGCAGTGCTCGTCCCGGGACAGACTACTATGGCTACACCTTC; cdr3_aa: CSARPGTDYYGYTF
v_call: TRBV15; d_call: TRBD1; clone_size: NA; j_call: TRBJ2-1; cdr3_nt: TGTGCCACCAGCAACCCGTCAGGGGGCAATGAGCAGTTCTTC; cdr3_aa: CATSNPSGGNEQFF
v_call: TRBV6-1; d_call: NA; clone_size: NA; j_call: TRBJ2-7; cdr3_nt: TGTGCCAGCAGACCGGGGACCCGGTTTTTGGAGCAGTACTTC; cdr3_aa: CASRPGTRFLEQYF
v_call: TRBV5-4; d_call: TRBD2; clone_size: NA; j_call: TRBJ2-7; cdr3_nt: TGTGCCAGCAGTTTTGGGACTAGCGGAGCCTACGAGCAGTACTTC; cdr3_aa: CASSFGTSGAYEQYF
v_call: TRBV30; d_call: TRBD1; clone_size: NA; j_call: TRBJ1-1; cdr3_nt: TGTGCCTGGAGCGGACAGGGGGTCACCCCCTACACTGAAGCTTTCTTT; cdr3_aa: CAWSGQGVTPYTEAFF
v_call: TRBV28; d_call: NA; clone_size: many; j_call: TRBJ1-5; cdr3_nt: TGTGCCAGCAGCCAAGATAATCAGCCCCAGCATTTT; cdr3_aa: CASSQDNQPQHF
v_call: TRBV19; d_call: NA; clone_size: NA; j_call: TRBJ1-1; cdr3_nt: TGTGCCAGTAGTTTCTACAGCCTCGGGAACACTGAAGCTTTCTTT; cdr3_aa: CASSFYSLGNTEAFF
v_call: TRBV5-5; d_call: NA; clone_size: NA; j_call: TRBJ2-7; cdr3_nt: TGTGCCAGCGGCTTTATAACCGACTCTGGGGAGCAGTACTTC; cdr3_aa: CASGFITDSGEQYF
v_call: TRBV2; d_call: NA; clone_size: few; j_call: TRBJ2-7; cdr3_nt: TGTGCCAGCAGTGAATGGGATGGGCAGTACGAGCAGTACTTC; cdr3_aa: CASSEWDGQYEQYF
v_call: TRBV10-3; d_call: NA; clone_size: many; j_call: TRBJ1-1; cdr3_nt: TGTGCCATCAGTGCAGAGACAGGGAACACTGAAGCTTTCTTT; cdr3_aa: CAISAETGNTEAFF
v_call: TRBV12-3/TRBV12-4; d_call: NA; clone_size: few; j_call: TRBJ1-6; cdr3_nt: TGTGCCAGCAGTTATGGAGGGTACAATTCACCCCTCCACTTT; cdr3_aa: CASSYGGYNSPLHF
v_call: TRBV6-1; d_call: NA; clone_size: many; j_call: TRBJ2-7; cdr3_nt: TGTGCCAGCGAGCCCGGGTGGCACACCTACGAGCAGTACTTC; cdr3_aa: CASEPGWHTYEQYF
v_call: TRBV29-1; d_call: NA; clone_size: few; j_call: TRBJ1-4; cdr3_nt: TGCAGCGCTCTGTCCGGGGGTGAAAAACTGTTTTTT; cdr3_aa: CSALSGGEKLFF
v_call: TRBV30; d_call: NA; clone_size: few; j_call: TRBJ1-4; cdr3_nt: TGTGCCTGGAGACGGGGACTCGAAGATGAAAAACTGTTTTTT; cdr3_aa: CAWRRGLEDEKLFF
v_call: TRBV7-9; d_call: TRBD2; clone_size: few; j_call: TRBJ2-7; cdr3_nt: TGTGCCAGCAGCTTTAGCGGGAGTGACGAGCAGTACTTC; cdr3_aa: CASSFSGSDEQYF
v_call: TRBV10-3; d_call: NA; clone_size: few; j_call: TRBJ1-4; cdr3_nt: TGTGCCATCAGTGAGTCTGTTGGGACGAAAAACGTAAAACTGTTTTTT; cdr3_aa: CAISESVGTKNVKLFF
v_call: TRBV28; d_call: NA; clone_size: NA; j_call: TRBJ2-1; cdr3_nt: TGTGCCAGCAGTAAGACAGGCTACAATGAGCAGTTCTTC; cdr3_aa: CASSKTGYNEQFF
v_call: TRBV12-3/TRBV12-4; d_call: NA; clone_size: many; j_call: TRBJ1-5; cdr3_nt: TGTGCCAGCAGTTTATCGGGGTTAAATCAGCCCCAGCATTTT; cdr3_aa: CASSLSGLNQPQHF
v_call: TRBV7-9; d_call: TRBD1; clone_size: NA; j_call: TRBJ1-5; cdr3_nt: TGTGCCAGCAGCCAAGGCAGGGGGGCTAAGGACAATCAGCCCCAGCATTTT; cdr3_aa: CASSQGRGAKDNQPQHF
v_call: TRBV28; d_call: NA; clone_size: NA; j_call: TRBJ1-5; cdr3_nt: TGTACCAGCAGGAACTCGGATGGTCAGCCCCAGCATTTT; cdr3_aa: CTSRNSDGQPQHF
v_call: TRBV28; d_call: NA; clone_size: many; j_call: TRBJ2-7; cdr3_nt: TGTGCCAGCAGTTTATGGTTAGGCCAGCGGAGCCGCTACGAGCAGTACTTC; cdr3_aa: CASSLWLGQRSRYEQYF
v_call: TRBV12-3/TRBV12-4; d_call: NA; clone_size: many; j_call: TRBJ1-1; cdr3_nt: TGTGCCAGCAACTCGTCGCCACGGGGGGCGCGTGTCACTGAAGCTTTCTTT; cdr3_aa: CASNSSPRGARVTEAFF
v_call: TRBV5-1; d_call: NA; clone_size: NA; j_call: TRBJ2-7; cdr3_nt: TGCGCCAGCAGCTTGGGCCGGCCTCTCTCCTACGAGCAGTACTTC; cdr3_aa: CASSLGRPLSYEQYF
v_call: TRBV7-9; d_call: TRBD2; clone_size: NA; j_call: TRBJ2-1; cdr3_nt: TGTGCCAGCAGCTCCCGGACTAGCGGGAGTTTAATCGGGCAGTTCTTC; cdr3_aa: CASSSRTSGSLIGQFF
v_call: TRBV12-3/TRBV12-4; d_call: NA; clone_size: many; j_call: TRBJ1-1; cdr3_nt: TGTGCCAGCAGTTTCAGACGAGGGAATGTGGTGAACACTGAAGCTTTCTTT; cdr3_aa: CASSFRRGNVVNTEAFF
v_call: TRBV20-1; d_call: NA; clone_size: many; j_call: TRBJ2-7; cdr3_nt: TGCAGTGCTAGAGGCCGGGGATGGGACTACGAGCAGTACTTC; cdr3_aa: CSARGRGWDYEQYF
v_call: TRBV27; d_call: TRBD2; clone_size: few; j_call: TRBJ2-7; cdr3_nt: TGTGCCAGCAGTTTAAAGGGCGGGAGGGCGTCCTACGAGCAGTACTTC; cdr3_aa: CASSLKGGRASYEQYF
v_call: TRBV15; d_call: NA; clone_size: NA; j_call: TRBJ2-1; cdr3_nt: TGTGCCACCAGCGGTGAACGAGCGGCGTACAATGAGCAGTTCTTC; cdr3_aa: CATSGERAAYNEQFF
v_call: TRBV19; d_call: TRBD1; clone_size: NA; j_call: TRBJ2-5; cdr3_nt: TGTGCCAGTAGTACTAAAACCCGGGACAGGAGGGAGACCCAGTACTTC; cdr3_aa: CASSTKTRDRRETQYF
v_call: TRBV5-1; d_call: NA; clone_size: few; j_call: TRBJ2-2; cdr3_nt: TGCGCCAGCAGCACGTCACCGAACACCGGGGAGCTGTTTTTT; cdr3_aa: CASSTSPNTGELFF
v_call: TRBV7-8; d_call: TRBD2; clone_size: NA; j_call: TRBJ2-5; cdr3_nt: TGTGCCAGCAGCTTACGCCCGGGAGGGCTCCAAGAGACCCAGTACTTC; cdr3_aa: CASSLRPGGLQETQYF